This T cell receptor (beta chain) was profiled in a study of control samples from healthy donors and cancer patients. Profiling relied on immunoSEQ multiplex PCR, and the TCRdb table lists in-frame clones only, not all of them. The sample gives roughly 120,000 clones, approximately 87% of which show up once; around 3.5% is in the top ten. V shed 4 bases, J shed 7 bases, and the junction held 10 bases outside the gene matches. Germline CDR1 and CDR2: SQVTM and ANQGSEA. The CDR3 covers 15 residues. Source material: PBMCs. V is TRBV29-1 and J is TRBJ1-4; TRBD1 matches 9 bases. The clonotype originates from a woman aged 55-70 years with lung cancer. CDR3 amino acids: CSVVEGQGSGEKLFF. CDR3 nucleotides: TGCAGCGTTGTAGAAGGACAGGGGTCGGGTGAAAAACTGTTTTTT.